Presented here are 28 T cell receptor beta chains from one specimen sequenced in a study of OX40 agonist ivuxolimab in advanced cancers. TCRdb's copy holds only in-frame clones and misses some; the assay was immunoSEQ multiplex PCR. Altogether around 63,000 clones are present, nearly 95% being singletons, with the ten largest covering roughly 25%. The sample consisted of CD4+ or CD8+ T cells sorted from blood, taken in a trial of the OX40 agonist ivuxolimab. The origin of the receptors is an adult with an advanced solid tumor such as melanoma, head and neck, liver or kidney cancer.

The rearrangement joins TRBV7-9 to TRBJ2-7; D call uncertain. The CDR3 totals 13 residues. Looked up from germline, CDR1 is SEHNR and CDR2 is FQNEAQ (reference sequence). V was trimmed by 1 base and J by 1 base, leaving 5 bases between them. CDR3: CASSLGLSYEQYF. The CDR3 DNA reads as TGTGCCAGCAGCTTAGGACTTTCCTACGAGCAGTACTTC.

The chain carries TRBV4-2 and TRBJ2-3; no firm D call. The CDR3 covers 14 residues. Germline CDR1 LGHNA, CDR2 YNFKEQ. V shed 0 bases and J shed 5 bases, with 9 bases lying between them. CDR3 sequence: CASSQDSSLDTQYF. CDR3 coding DNA: TGTGCCAGCAGCCAAGATTCCAGTCTAGATACGCAGTATTTT.

The chain couples TRBV27 to TRBJ2-5, with D maybe TRBD2 (5 bases). The ends were cut back, 7 bases at V and 2 bases at J, with 11 bases in the middle. Per germline, CDR1 MNHEY and CDR2 SMNVEV (reference sequence). This CDR3 contains 13 residues. CDR3 sequence reads: CASNGINQETQYF. The CDR3 DNA is TGTGCCAGCAACGGGATCAATCAAGAGACCCAGTACTTC.

The chain links TRBV5-1 to TRBJ1-1; tentative D call: TRBD1 (6 bases). The germline CDR1 and CDR2 sequences are SGHRS and YFSETQ. V was trimmed by 8 bases and J by 3 bases, leaving 17 bases between them. The CDR3 has 14 amino acids. The CDR3 region has the DNA TGCGCCAGGTTCCAGGGGATTGGGGACACTGAAGCTTTCTTT. Translation: CARFQGIGDTEAFF.

This chain joins TRBV6-1 and TRBJ2-3, with D hard to call. The ends were cut back, 2 bases at V and 5 bases at J, with 26 bases in the middle. CDR3 length: 19 residues. In germline, CDR1 is MNHNS, CDR2 SASEGT. CDR3 nucleotides: TGTGCCAGCAGTGAACCTCTAGGGTACTTTTTAAGAAACCAAGATACGCAGTATTTT. Translation: CASSEPLGYFLRNQDTQYF.

This clone was seen a few times. The rearrangement joins TRBV5-5 to TRBJ2-7; D is undetermined. Trimming left V 2 bases short and J 1 base short, with 7 bases between. Germline loops: CDR1 SGHKS, CDR2 YYEKEE (reference sequence). This CDR3 region has 13 residues. CDR3 region: CASSLGQSYEQYF. CDR3 DNA sequence: TGTGCCAGCAGCTTAGGCCAATCCTACGAGCAGTACTTC.

This sequence joins TRBV19 and TRBJ2-1, with 7 bases lining up with TRBD2. The V segment lost 4 bases and the J segment 0 bases; nucleotides outside the gene matches: 3. The CDR3 is 15 residues long. Germline values: CDR1 LNHDA, CDR2 SQIVND (reference sequence). The CDR3: CASSTSGGSYNEQFF. CDR3 coding DNA: TGTGCCAGTAGTACTAGCGGAGGCTCCTACAATGAGCAGTTCTTC.

This chain joins TRBV15 and TRBJ2-7; a possible D gene is TRBD2 (5 bases). V was shortened by 5 bases and J by 2 bases, with 10 bases between the two germline ends. Germline lookup yields CDR1 LNHNV and CDR2 YYDKDF (reference sequence). The CDR3 sequence is 13 residues long. The CDR3 DNA reads TGTGCCACCAGCGAGGGAGTCGCCTACGAGCAGTACTTC. The encoded protein is CATSEGVAYEQYF.

In DNA, the CDR3 is TGCGCCAGCAGCCAGCTCGTTGGGGGCGACTACGAGCAGTACTTC. This encodes CASSQLVGGDYEQYF. This chain connects TRBV4-1 to TRBJ2-7; possible D gene TRBD1, 6 bases. The CDR3 is made up of 15 amino acids. V was clipped by 3 bases and J by 3 bases, with 15 bases between them. Looked up from germline, CDR1 is MGHRA and CDR2 is YSYEKL.

This chain uses TRBV7-9 with TRBJ2-7; 9 bases agree with TRBD1. The germline CDR1 and CDR2 sequences are SEHNR and FQNEAQ (reference sequence). The CDR3 spans 15 residues. V lost 4 bases and J lost 2; bases outside the gene matches: 6. CDR3 region: CASSSYGTGPYEQYF. CDR3 coding DNA: TGTGCCAGCAGCTCTTATGGGACAGGGCCCTACGAGCAGTACTTC.

This clone was recorded a few times. The V call is TRBV2, the J call TRBJ1-2; D call uncertain. V shed 4 bases and J shed 8 bases, with 17 bases lying between them. Germline assignment: CDR1 SNHLY and CDR2 FYNNEI. The CDR3 runs to 14 residues. The CDR3 DNA sequence: TGTGCCAGCAGTGCGTACTCTACCCCGGGGGGCTACACCTTC. It specifies CASSAYSTPGGYTF.

This rearrangement joins TRBV9 to TRBJ2-2; a possible D gene is TRBD1 (5 bases). Per germline, CDR1 SGDLS and CDR2 YYNGEE. Trimming took off 1 base at V and 4 bases at J, with 20 bases between the two ends. The CDR3 has 18 residues. In DNA form, the CDR3 reads TGTGCCAGCAGCGTAAAAAGTCAGGGTTTCGGATCCACCGGGGAGCTGTTTTTT. The encoded protein is CASSVKSQGFGSTGELFF.

The count of this clone is one. The rearrangement links TRBV10-2 to TRBJ2-1; 8 bases fit TRBD2. The germline CDR1 and CDR2 sequences are WSHSY and SAAADI. Losses at the gene ends were 11 bases for V and 0 bases for J; bases not matched to a gene: 6. The length of the CDR3 is 14 residues. CDR3 bases: TGCGCCGCAGGCGGGGGGAGCTCCTACAATGAGCAGTTCTTC. Translating gives CAAGGGSSYNEQFF.

This sequence joins TRBV28 and TRBJ2-5, with 7 nucleotides matching TRBD1. V dropped 6 bases and J dropped 4; count of bases not matched to a gene: 8. This CDR3 is 14 amino acids long. In germline, CDR1 is MDHEN, CDR2 SYDVKM. CDR3 region: CASRATGSSETQYF. In DNA form, the CDR3 reads TGTGCCAGCAGGGCGACAGGGAGCTCAGAGACCCAGTACTTC.

In this sample, this clone turned up a few times. This chain connects TRBV28 to TRBJ1-5, with D unresolved. CDR1 and CDR2 (germline): MDHEN, SYDVKM. Trimming stripped 8 bases from V and 4 bases from J, with 12 bases between. CDR3 length equals 13 residues. This chain's CDR3 is CASGRQGNQPQHF. The CDR3 region has the DNA TGTGCCAGCGGCAGGCAAGGGAATCAGCCCCAGCATTTT.

The rearrangement uses TRBV6-5 and TRBJ2-1; D may be TRBD1 (5 bases). This CDR3 has 15 residues. V lost 5 bases and J 2 bases, leaving 13 bases between the germline ends. CDR1 MNHEY and CDR2 SVGAGI come from the germline V gene. The CDR3 coding sequence is TGTGCCAGCAGTCCGGATCAGGGAACCTACAATGAGCAGTTCTTC. Protein: CASSPDQGTYNEQFF.

The CDR3 DNA reads as TGTGCCAGCAGTCTGTCACAGGGTTTCACAGATACGCAGTATTTT. Translated, it gives CASSLSQGFTDTQYF. V gene TRBV5-6 combines with J gene TRBJ2-3, with D perhaps TRBD1 (6 bases). The CDR3 spans 15 residues. V was pared by 5 bases and J by 2 bases, with 15 bases between. Germline loops: CDR1 SGHDT, CDR2 YYEEEE.

This chain connects TRBV19 to TRBJ1-5; D gene unclear. CDR1 is LNHDA and CDR2 is SQIVND in the germline V gene (reference sequence). The CDR3 is 16 residues long. Deletions cut 4 bases from V and 10 bases from J, with 23 bases between. This CDR3 reads CASSTPDGNRIIPQHF. Here the CDR3 DNA reads TGTGCCAGTAGTACCCCGGACGGAAATAGGATTATTCCCCAGCATTTT.

V usage is TRBV2 and J usage is TRBJ2-2; 9 bases are a match to TRBD2. The CDR3 length is 14 residues. Trimming cost V 7 bases and J 6 bases; bases outside gene matches: 6. Per germline, CDR1 SNHLY and CDR2 FYNNEI. The CDR3 sequence: CASISGSGAGELFF. The CDR3, as DNA: TGTGCCAGCATTAGCGGGAGTGGGGCCGGGGAGCTGTTTTTT. Drawing the rest from reference TRBV2 and TRBJ2-2, the complete variable domain is EPEVTQTPSHQVTQMGQEVILRCVPISNHLYFYWYRQILGQKVEFLVSFYNNEISEKSEIFDDQFSVERPDGSNFTLKIRSTKLEDSAMYFCASISGSGAGELFFGEGSRLTVL.

This chain joins TRBV28 and TRBJ2-3, with D possibly TRBD1 on 6 matching bases. The CDR3 extends over 15 amino acids. The germline V gene has CDR1 MDHEN and CDR2 SYDVKM. V lost 2 bases to trimming and J lost 0 bases, with 9 bases between them. The CDR3 sequence is CASSLLGQSTDTQYF. The CDR3, as DNA: TGTGCCAGCAGTTTACTCGGACAGAGCACAGATACGCAGTATTTT.

The chain employs TRBV29-1 and TRBJ2-1; D not certain. V was clipped by 1 base and J by 6 bases, with 7 bases between them. The CDR3 length is 12 residues. The germline gives CDR1 SQVTM, CDR2 ANQGSEA. The CDR3 spells CSVEGLGNEQFF. The CDR3 DNA sequence: TGCAGCGTTGAAGGTCTCGGCAATGAGCAGTTCTTC.

J is TRBJ2-7 and V is TRBV19; TRBD1 is a possible D gene (5 bases). Germline V CDR1 and CDR2: LNHDA, SQIVND (reference sequence). Trimming stripped 3 bases from V and 1 base from J, with 7 bases between. The CDR3 loop spans 13 amino acids. In nucleotides, the CDR3 is TGTGCCAGTAGTATGGACATTTCCTACGAGCAGTACTTC. Encoded protein: CASSMDISYEQYF. The whole variable domain, filled in from reference TRBV19 and TRBJ2-7, reads DGGITQSPKYLFRKEGQNVTLSCEQNLNHDAMYWYRQDPGQGLRLIYYSQIVNDFQKGDIAEGYSVSREKKESFPLTVTSAQKNPTAFYLCASSMDISYEQYFGPGTRLTVT.

V gene TRBV5-1 combines with J gene TRBJ2-7; no reliable D call. The germline V gene has CDR1 SGHRS and CDR2 YFSETQ. With 4 bases removed from V and 3 bases from J, the gap between germline ends came to 14 bases. This CDR3 region has 14 residues. The CDR3 sequence: CASSPNPLRYEQYF. The CDR3 bases are TGCGCCAGCAGCCCCAACCCTTTACGCTACGAGCAGTACTTC.

The rearrangement uses TRBV28 and TRBJ1-1; D not resolved. Germline CDR1 MDHEN, CDR2 SYDVKM. There are 15 residues in the CDR3. The V gene lost 6 bases and the J gene lost 4 bases, with 18 bases spanning the gap. DNA of the CDR3: TGTGCCAGCAGAGGATCGGTGACTCGGAGCACTGAAGCTTTCTTT. Translating gives CASRGSVTRSTEAFF.

This clone has only a few counts. The chain couples TRBV18 to TRBJ2-2; D is possibly TRBD1 (6 bases). The V end lost 3 bases, the J end lost 6 bases, and 11 bases lay between the germline ends. Germline assignment: CDR1 KGHSH and CDR2 LQKENI. This CDR3 spans 14 amino acids. The CDR3 nucleotides read TGTGCCAGCTCACCGGGCTCAGGGGCCGGGGAGCTGTTTTTT. Its translation: CASSPGSGAGELFF.

J is TRBJ2-7 and V is TRBV7-6; no firm D call. Trimming stripped 5 bases from V and 5 bases from J, with 10 bases between. In germline, CDR1 is SGHVS, CDR2 FNYEAQ. This CDR3 has 12 amino acids. The CDR3 is CASSHDGDEQYF. The CDR3 DNA reads as TGTGCCAGCAGCCACGACGGTGACGAGCAGTACTTC. Full variable domain (outside the CDR3, taken from reference TRBV7-6 and TRBJ2-7): GAGVSQSPRYKVTKRGQDVALRCDPISGHVSLYWYRQALGQGPEFLTYFNYEAQQDKSGLPNDRFSAERPEGSISTLTIQRTEQRDSAMYRCASSHDGDEQYFGPGTRLTVT.

CDR3 in DNA: TGCTCCTATACAGGGGGGGGCTACGAGCAGTACTTC. This codes for CSYTGGGYEQYF. The chain joins TRBV29-1 to TRBJ2-7; D might be TRBD1 (8 bases). The CDR3 loop spans 12 amino acids. Germline values: CDR1 SQVTM, CDR2 ANQGSEA.

The V gene is TRBV30, the J gene TRBJ1-2; D possibly corresponds to TRBD1 (5 bases). V gave up 3 bases and J gave up 8 bases, with 10 bases separating them. The germline V gene has CDR1 GTSNPN and CDR2 SVGIG (reference sequence). This CDR3 comprises 11 residues. Written as DNA, the CDR3 is TGTGCCTGGAGAGGGGACCACGGCTACACCTTC. The encoded protein is CAWRGDHGYTF.